This section outlines one T cell receptor beta chain sequence together with its context. This sample was taken from a study of CD8 T cells in Susac syndrome. Both CD4+ and CD8+ T cells were negatively isolated, and TEMRA cells underwent FACS enrichment. Reverse transcription of roughly 0.5 to 1 ug RNA used random hexamers. It was immunoSEQ multiplex PCR that amplified TCR beta CDR3 across 54 Vbeta and 13 Jbeta. TCRdb reprocessed the immunoSEQ multiplex PCR reads via MiXCR and lists one record per CDR3 protein. Of roughly 150,000 distinct CDR3 sequences listed, 93% are singletons. Trimming took 7 bases from V and 3 from J, leaving 15 bases between them. CDR3 size: 14 residues.

The receptor comes from a human donor in good health. V usage is TRBV12-3 or TRBV12-4 and J usage is TRBJ1-2; D is perhaps TRBD1 (5 bases). Input material: CD4+ T cells from PBMCs. DNA of the CDR3: TGTGCCAGCAACCCCGAGGGGATGTACTATGGCTACACCTTC. Its translation: CASNPEGMYYGYTF.